This T cell receptor (beta chain) was identified during a study of T cells expressing NK-cell markers. General observations from the study: The study found these clonotypes also leading the CD3+CD56-NKG2C+ fraction in four donors.

TCRdb re-called the 5' RACE reads and gives one entry per CDR3 protein, without DNA. This table holds around 470,000 distinct CDR3 sequences. Points on this clonotype: Its target is not known.

The CDR3 sequence is 15 residues long. Germline values: CDR1 SGHRS, CDR2 YFSETQ. The sample was blood T cells: a sorted CD56 or NKG2C T cell subset, CD4+ or CD8+ T cells, or bulk PBMC T cells (not recorded which). The clonotype comes from a woman in her forties or fifties in good health. This chain joins TRBV5-1 and TRBJ2-3; TCRdb selects TRBD2, and the lack of DNA leaves this call unchecked. The CDR3: CASHEGGPRTDTQYF.